This TCR beta chain was obtained from a study of cytomegalovirus exposure and HLA in healthy donors. The study's findings and limits: TCR sequences were mostly rare, though some public TCRs occurred in many donors. In vitro confirmation showed three CMV-associated chains to be CMV antigen specific.

V was cut by 5 bases and J by 1 base, with 12 bases left in between. Germline loops: CDR1 SGHTA, CDR2 FQGNSA. This CDR3 comprises 14 residues. Concerning this clone: What it binds is not known.

Data came from immunoSEQ multiplex PCR; TCRdb stores just in-frame clones and leaves some out. The table lists about 130,000 clones, more than 95% of them singletons. This receptor was identified in a man younger than 30 in good health and CMV-seronegative. This chain links TRBV7-2 with TRBJ2-7; a possible D gene is TRBD2 (5 bases). The specimen was PBMCs. DNA of the CDR3: TGTGCCAGCAGCCGGCGGGTCACTTCCTACGAGCAGTACTTC. This encodes CASSRRVTSYEQYF.